This is a list of T cell receptor beta chains from one sample in a study of T cell responses to AZD1222 COVID-19 vaccine. TCRdb keeps only in-frame clones here, not all; method: immunoSEQ multiplex PCR. Of about 130,000 clones listed, about 93% were seen once; the top ten hold approximately 6.3%. Here the sequenced sample was peripheral blood, taken on day 0 of AZD1222 vaccination. These receptors were collected from an adult in good health. Each CDR3 is given with its conserved first and last residue. Each record gives: V gene, J gene, D gene, clone size, CDR3 protein, CDR3 DNA. The D gene is left open where the match is weak. Clone sizes are given selectively: once, few, many, or a class where the clone is expanded.

TRBV29-1	TRBJ2-1	.	.	CSVEKQTYNEQFF	TGCAGCGTTGAAAAACAGACCTACAATGAGCAGTTCTTC
TRBV9	TRBJ1-4	.	.	CASSPAGGGRNEKLFF	TGTGCCAGCAGCCCCGCGGGGGGCGGAAGGAATGAAAAACTGTTTTTT
TRBV9	TRBJ1-1	TRBD1	.	CASSVAGTGSTEAFF	TGTGCCAGCAGCGTAGCGGGGACAGGGAGTACTGAAGCTTTCTTT
TRBV27	TRBJ1-1	TRBD1	.	CASRTTGGWTEAFF	TGTGCCAGCAGGACGACAGGGGGCTGGACTGAAGCTTTCTTT
TRBV24-1	TRBJ1-6	.	.	CATSDNGRSRVNPNSPLHF	TGTGCCACCAGTGATAACGGGCGGAGCAGGGTAAATCCTAATTCACCCCTCCACTTT
TRBV9	TRBJ1-2	.	.	CASTHPGAFGYTF	TGTGCCAGCACCCACCCGGGGGCTTTTGGCTACACCTTC
TRBV20-1	TRBJ1-1	.	.	CSARKNTEAFF	TGCAGTGCTAGGAAGAACACTGAAGCTTTCTTT
TRBV2	TRBJ2-7	TRBD2	.	CASSEKGGLALYEQYF	TGTGCCAGCAGTGAAAAGGGGGGACTAGCACTTTACGAGCAGTACTTC
TRBV14	TRBJ2-1	.	.	CASSLPNNEQFF	TGTGCCAGCAGCCTGCCTAACAATGAGCAGTTCTTC
TRBV2	TRBJ1-1	.	.	CASSYRTSNTEAFF	TGTGCCAGCAGTTATAGGACCTCGAACACTGAAGCTTTCTTT
TRBV28	TRBJ2-7	.	.	CASSFHGRSTYEQYF	TGTGCCAGCAGTTTCCACGGGAGATCGACCTACGAGCAGTACTTC
TRBV24-1	TRBJ1-1	TRBD1	.	CATVDRGAFF	TGTGCCACCGTAGACAGGGGGGCTTTCTTT
TRBV27	TRBJ2-3	.	once	CASSFPYTDTQYF	TGTGCCAGCAGTTTCCCATACACAGATACGCAGTATTTT
TRBV15	TRBJ2-1	.	.	CATSLHSSYNEQFF	TGTGCCACCAGCCTTCATAGCTCCTACAATGAGCAGTTCTTC
TRBV20-1	TRBJ2-7	.	.	CSASRGGQAGFGPEQYF	TGCAGTGCTAGTAGGGGGGGTCAAGCGGGCTTCGGGCCCGAGCAGTACTTC
TRBV18	TRBJ1-2	.	.	CASSPDNYGYTF	TGTGCCAGCTCACCCGACAACTATGGCTACACCTTC
TRBV25-1	TRBJ1-1	.	.	CASSHPGARNTEAFF	TGTGCCAGCAGCCACCCGGGGGCGAGGAACACTGAAGCTTTCTTT
TRBV15	TRBJ2-1	.	.	CATSRAGGGYEQFF	TGTGCCACCAGCAGAGCGGGCGGAGGTTATGAGCAGTTCTTC
TRBV6-2/TRBV6-3	TRBJ2-7	.	.	CASSRATGLNSYEQYF	TGTGCCAGCAGCCGGGCGACAGGACTCAATTCCTACGAGCAGTACTTC
TRBV12-3/TRBV12-4	TRBJ1-2	.	.	CASSLNSGKGYTF	TGTGCCAGCAGTTTAAATTCAGGGAAAGGCTACACCTTC
TRBV10-1	TRBJ2-5	.	.	CASSEDLLGAQYF	TGCGCCAGCAGTGAAGACCTATTAGGAGCCCAGTACTTC
TRBV3-1/TRBV3-2	TRBJ2-1	.	.	CASSQDLRNEQFF	TGTGCCAGCAGCCAAGATCTCCGGAATGAGCAGTTCTTC
TRBV7-2	TRBJ2-7	TRBD2	.	CASSRRTSGNYEQYF	TGTGCCAGCAGCCGGCGGACTAGCGGGAACTACGAGCAGTACTTC
TRBV7-9	TRBJ1-1	.	.	CASSLTPGRLNTEAFF	TGTGCCAGCAGCTTAACCCCGGGACGCCTGAACACTGAAGCTTTCTTT
TRBV19	TRBJ1-1	.	.	CASSMLGAVKGEAFF	TGTGCCAGTAGTATGTTAGGGGCCGTAAAGGGTGAAGCTTTCTTT
TRBV5-1	TRBJ1-1	.	.	CASSAAPGTEAFF	TGCGCCAGCAGCGCCGCGCCGGGGACTGAAGCTTTCTTT
TRBV9	TRBJ1-3	.	.	CASSVGLGSGNTIYF	TGTGCCAGCAGCGTAGGGTTAGGGAGTGGAAACACCATATATTTT
TRBV6-5	TRBJ1-1	.	.	CASSIRTEAFF	TGTGCCAGCAGTATCAGGACTGAAGCTTTCTTT
TRBV2	TRBJ2-5	.	once	CASRWGVTVETQYF	TGTGCCAGCAGGTGGGGGGTAACGGTGGAGACCCAGTACTTC
TRBV29-1	TRBJ2-5	.	.	CSVVGEDTRGETQYF	TGCAGCGTTGTGGGGGAGGACACTCGGGGGGAGACCCAGTACTTC
TRBV28	TRBJ1-2	.	.	CASSFVGRGGRMNYGYTF	TGTGCCAGCAGTTTCGTAGGGCGGGGAGGTCGGATGAACTATGGCTACACCTTC
TRBV20-1	TRBJ1-1	TRBD1	.	CSAVRDRGAFF	TGCAGTGCTGTCCGGGACAGGGGGGCTTTCTTT
TRBV3-1/TRBV3-2	TRBJ1-1	.	.	CASTAGVGTEAFF	TGTGCCAGCACGGCAGGGGTAGGTACTGAAGCTTTCTTT
TRBV20-1	TRBJ2-1	.	.	CSASLSGFYNEQFF	TGCAGTGCTAGTCTTAGCGGCTTCTACAATGAGCAGTTCTTC
TRBV11-2	TRBJ2-3	TRBD2	.	CASSYSGSATDTQYF	TGTGCCAGCAGCTATAGCGGGAGCGCCACAGATACGCAGTATTTT
TRBV14	TRBJ1-3	.	.	CASSQRIQVFSGNTIYF	TGTGCCAGCAGCCAAAGAATACAGGTCTTCTCTGGAAACACCATATATTTT
TRBV21-1	TRBJ2-3	.	.	CYREGTDTQYF	TGTTACAGGGAAGGGACAGATACGCAGTATTTT
TRBV7-2	TRBJ1-1	TRBD1	.	CASSFYRGPYGAFF	TGTGCCAGCAGCTTTTACAGGGGGCCCTATGGAGCTTTCTTT
TRBV2	TRBJ1-6	TRBD1	once	CASSEIGTGNSPLHF	TGTGCCAGCAGTGAAATCGGGACAGGGAATTCACCCCTCCACTTT
TRBV19	TRBJ2-7	TRBD2	.	CASSRLAGEGYEQYF	TGTGCCAGTAGCCGGCTAGCGGGAGAGGGCTACGAGCAGTACTTC
TRBV6-9	TRBJ2-7	.	.	CASRTVNLLRKNYF	TGTGCCAGCCGGACAGTAAACCTACTTCGAAAGAACTACTTC
TRBV5-1	TRBJ1-3	.	.	CASSLNGAGGNTIYF	TGCGCCAGCAGCTTGAATGGAGCTGGAGGAAACACCATATATTTT
TRBV11-2	TRBJ2-3	TRBD2	.	CASSLVTGGQDTQYF	TGTGCCAGCAGCTTAGTGACGGGAGGGCAAGATACGCAGTATTTT
TRBV9	TRBJ2-1	.	.	CASSLVGRGWNEQFF	TGTGCCAGCAGCCTAGTGGGCAGGGGCTGGAATGAGCAGTTCTTC